The 16 T cell receptor beta chains below all came from one sample that was sequenced in a study of blood T cell repertoires in COVID-19. Clones were sequenced by immunoSEQ multiplex PCR, and TCRdb holds only the in-frame ones, with some missing. The sample gives about 250,000 clones, about four fifths of which show up once; about 8.9% is in the top ten. The sequencing sample was made of peripheral blood. The receptors here all came from a man of 80 years or more with acute or convalescent COVID-19.

The CDR3 DNA is TGCGCCAGCAGCGTCCGACAGTCAACTAATGAAAAACTGTTTTTT. This codes for CASSVRQSTNEKLFF. J is TRBJ1-4 and V is TRBV5-1; possibly TRBD1 for D (5 bases). The CDR3 length is 15 residues. V lost 4 bases and J lost 0, with 10 bases in between. Germline assignment: CDR1 SGHRS and CDR2 YFSETQ.

V usage is TRBV5-6 and J usage is TRBJ2-3; D gene uncertain. This CDR3 is built from 13 residues. Germline V gene data show CDR1 as SGHDT and CDR2 as YYEEEE. V lost 4 bases and J 0 bases, leaving 6 bases between the germline ends. The CDR3 spells CASSPGSTDTQYF. CDR3 in DNA: TGTGCCAGCAGCCCCGGGAGCACAGATACGCAGTATTTT.

The chain links TRBV12-5 to TRBJ1-5; 9 positions match TRBD1. V gave up 6 bases and J gave up 7 bases; unmatched junction bases: 10. The CDR3 length is 15 residues. In germline, CDR1 is LGHNT, CDR2 FRNRAP. The CDR3 loop is CASGKGQGTIQPQHF. The CDR3 DNA sequence: TGTGCTAGTGGGAAAGGACAGGGGACTATCCAGCCCCAGCATTTT.

The J gene is TRBJ1-2, the V gene TRBV6-5; 8 bases line up with TRBD1. The CDR3 contains 14 residues. V gave up 5 bases and J gave up 4 bases; unmatched junction bases: 6. Per germline, CDR1 MNHEY and CDR2 SVGAGI. The CDR3 sequence: CASSRGDRPYGYTF. CDR3 sequence (DNA): TGTGCCAGCAGTCGCGGGGACAGGCCCTATGGCTACACCTTC.

This chain connects TRBV6-5 to TRBJ1-2; D remains unclear. This CDR3 is built from 15 residues. The V gene lost 6 bases and the J gene lost 2 bases, with 16 bases spanning the gap. The germline V gene has CDR1 MNHEY and CDR2 SVGAGI. CDR3 loop: CASSPSGSANYGYTF. The CDR3, as DNA: TGTGCCAGCAGCCCATCGGGGTCAGCGAACTATGGCTACACCTTC.

The chain combines TRBV6-2 or TRBV6-3 with TRBJ2-7, with 9 bases identical to TRBD2. V dropped 4 bases and J dropped 4; count of bases not matched to a gene: 8. Germline V gene data show CDR1 as MNHEY and CDR2 as SVGEGT. This CDR3 contains 15 residues. The CDR3 is CASSSLLAGKYEQYF. CDR3 nucleotides: TGTGCCAGCAGTTCGCTACTAGCGGGCAAGTACGAGCAGTACTTC.

The chain has TRBV11-2 and TRBJ2-7; D perhaps matches TRBD2 (5 bases). Trimming left V 1 base short and J 10 bases short, with 11 bases between. The CDR3 is made up of 12 amino acids. Looked up from germline, CDR1 is SGHAT and CDR2 is FQNNGV. The CDR3 is CASSLVSGSQYF. The CDR3 DNA reads TGTGCCAGCAGCTTAGTGAGTGGGAGCCAGTACTTC.

The sample holds a few counts of this clone. The genes are TRBV11-2 and TRBJ2-2; the match to TRBD2 covers 7 bases. Trimming took 4 bases from V and 7 from J; bases not matched to a gene: 0. The germline CDR1 and CDR2 sequences are SGHAT and FQNNGV. This CDR3 comprises 12 residues. The CDR3 DNA follows: TGTGCCAGCAGCTCGGGAGGCGGGGAGCTGTTTTTT. Its translation: CASSSGGGELFF.

The rearrangement joins TRBV28 to TRBJ2-7; 12 bases fit TRBD2. The CDR3 loop spans 16 amino acids. Germline CDR1 and CDR2: MDHEN and SYDVKM. V was clipped by 0 bases and J by 2 bases; unmatched bases: 2. The CDR3 sequence: CASSLWLAGGPYEQYF. The CDR3 DNA reads TGTGCCAGCAGTTTATGGCTAGCGGGGGGGCCCTACGAGCAGTACTTC.

The V gene is TRBV6-1, the J gene TRBJ1-5; D uncertain. CDR1 and CDR2 from the germline V gene are MNHNS and SASEGT. CDR3 size: 17 residues. The V end lost 4 bases, the J end lost 4 bases, and 20 bases lay between the germline ends. CDR3 in DNA: TGTGCCAGCAGTGTAGCTCGGGGTGAGGCGAGGAATCAGCCCCAGCATTTT. As protein: CASSVARGEARNQPQHF.

V is TRBV24-1 and J is TRBJ2-1, with TRBD2 matching over 9 bases. Germline loops: CDR1 KGHDR, CDR2 SFDVKD. The J segment lost 6 bases and the V segment lost 10 bases, leaving 6 bases of the junction unmatched. The CDR3 is 13 amino acids. As DNA, the CDR3 is TGTGCCACTAGATCTAGCGGGATCAATGAGCAGTTCTTC. This codes for CATRSSGINEQFF.

The chain uses TRBV5-1 and TRBJ2-4; TRBD1 matches 9 bases. The CDR3 loop spans 16 amino acids. Trimming at V came to 0 bases and at J to 9 bases, leaving 10 bases not matched to a gene. Germline lookup yields CDR1 SGHRS and CDR2 YFSETQ. The CDR3 nucleotides read TGCGCCAGCAGCTTGGCCGGGACAGGGATAGGAGGCATTCAGTACTTC. It translates to CASSLAGTGIGGIQYF. Full variable domain (missing parts from reference TRBV5-1 and TRBJ2-4): KAGVTQTPRYLIKTRGQQVTLSCSPISGHRSVSWYQQTPGQGLQFLFEYFSETQRNKGNFPGRFSGRQFSNSRSEMNVSTLELGDSALYLCASSLAGTGIGGIQYFGAGTRLSVL.

This clone was counted a single time. The chain couples TRBV6-5 to TRBJ1-1, with TRBD1 as a possible D gene (6 bases). CDR1 MNHEY and CDR2 SVGAGI come from the germline V gene. CDR3 size: 14 residues. V lost 5 bases, J lost 6 bases, and 16 bases lay in between. CDR3 sequence reads: CASSTPHRAAEAFF. In DNA form, the CDR3 reads TGTGCCAGCAGTACTCCTCACAGGGCCGCTGAAGCTTTCTTT.

J is TRBJ1-1 and V is TRBV3-1 (or the pseudogene TRBV3-2), with D maybe TRBD1 (5 bases). Deletions cut 1 base from V and 1 base from J, with 10 bases between. Per germline, CDR1 LGHDT and CDR2 YNNKEL (reference sequence). There are 15 residues in the CDR3. CDR3 loop: CASSQGGHPNTEAFF. CDR3 sequence (DNA): TGTGCCAGCAGCCAAGGTGGACACCCGAACACTGAAGCTTTCTTT.

This clone was seen a single time. The chain employs TRBV2 and TRBJ1-2; 8 bases map to TRBD1. The CDR3 is 13 amino acids. Germline V gene data show CDR1 as SNHLY and CDR2 as FYNNEI. The V gene end was trimmed by 9 bases and the J gene end by 1 base; junction bases not matched to a gene: 4. The CDR3 coding sequence is TGTGCCAGTGGACAGGGATTTAACTATGGCTACACCTTC. Amino acid sequence: CASGQGFNYGYTF.

The genes are TRBV6-6 and TRBJ2-3; 10 nucleotides match TRBD2. The V and J ends lost 6 bases and 15 bases, in that order; junction bases with no gene match: 9. This CDR3 contains 12 residues. The V gene's germline CDR1 is MNHNY and CDR2 SVGAGI (reference sequence). As DNA, the CDR3 is TGTGCCAGCAGCCCCTTAGCGGGGGGCCTCTATTTT. It translates to CASSPLAGGLYF.